This TCR beta chain was captured by sequencing in a study of T cell responses to AZD1222 COVID-19 vaccine. Details on this clone: Its target is unknown.

General study results and limits: The donor cohort was predominantly white British with a female majority, and clonal diversity may have been underestimated. Spike-specific TCR breadth rose after two AZD1222 doses, and depth rose as well. Distributed over spike, vaccine-associated CD4 TCRs predominated at 160-218 and 743-854.

The V gene lost 3 bases and the J gene lost 2 bases, with 10 bases spanning the gap. This CDR3 has 14 residues. CDR1 and CDR2 (germline): SGHVS, FQNEAQ. Measured with immunoSEQ multiplex PCR; TCRdb has only the in-frame clones, and not every one. Here the sample spans about 96,000 clones, 80% to 90% being singletons. The clonotype was recovered from an adult in good health. The sample here was peripheral blood, taken on day 0 of AZD1222 vaccination. V gene TRBV7-8 combines with J gene TRBJ1-2; possibly TRBD1 for D (6 bases). The CDR3 loop reads CASSLGHLNYGYTF. The CDR3 region has the DNA TGTGCCAGCAGCTTGGGACACCTCAACTATGGCTACACCTTC. The entire variable domain, with the rest obtained from reference TRBV7-8 and TRBJ1-2, is as follows: GAGVSQSPRYKVAKRGQDVALRCDPISGHVSLFWYQQALGQGPEFLTYFQNEAQLDKSGLPSDRFFAERPEGSVSTLKIQRTQQEDSAVYLCASSLGHLNYGYTFGSGTRLTVV.